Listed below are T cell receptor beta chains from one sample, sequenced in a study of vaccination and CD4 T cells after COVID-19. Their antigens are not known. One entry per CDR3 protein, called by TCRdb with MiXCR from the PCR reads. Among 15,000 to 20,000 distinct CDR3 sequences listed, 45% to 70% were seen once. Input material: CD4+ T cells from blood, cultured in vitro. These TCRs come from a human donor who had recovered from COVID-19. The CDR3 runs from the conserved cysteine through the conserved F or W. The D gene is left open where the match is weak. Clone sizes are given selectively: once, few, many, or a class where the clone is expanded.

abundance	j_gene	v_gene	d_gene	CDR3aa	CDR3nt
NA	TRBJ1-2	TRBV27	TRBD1	CASSPSDRGDYGYTF	TGTGCCAGCAGTCCCTCGGACAGGGGGGACTATGGCTACACCTTC
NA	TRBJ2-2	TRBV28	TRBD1	CASSLGQGALSTGELFF	TGTGCCAGCAGTTTAGGGCAGGGGGCGTTGAGCACCGGGGAGCTGTTTTTT
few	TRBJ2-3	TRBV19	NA	CASSISWGVQYF	TGTGCCAGTAGTATCAGTTGGGGGGTGCAGTATTTT
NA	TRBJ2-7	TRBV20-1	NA	CSARDLQGYEQYF	TGCAGTGCTAGAGATCTACAGGGCTACGAGCAGTACTTC
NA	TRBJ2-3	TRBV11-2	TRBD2	CASQLRPAGVPDTQYF	TGTGCCAGTCAGCTTAGGCCAGCGGGAGTTCCAGATACGCAGTATTTT
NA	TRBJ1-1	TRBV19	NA	CASSTRRVEAFF	TGTGCCAGTAGTACCCGACGGGTTGAAGCTTTCTTT
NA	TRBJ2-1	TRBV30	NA	CAWSGDVGQFF	TGTGCCTGGAGTGGGGATGTGGGTCAGTTCTTC
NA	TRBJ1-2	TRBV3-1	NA	CASSPGNRDNYGYTF	TGTGCCAGCAGCCCTGGAAACAGGGACAACTATGGCTACACCTTC
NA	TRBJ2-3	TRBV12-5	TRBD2	CPLPRSRTSGYTDTQYF	TGTCCCCTCCCGAGGTCCCGGACTAGCGGTTATACAGATACGCAGTATTTT
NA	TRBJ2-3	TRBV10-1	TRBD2	CASRPGLAARSRGTDTQYF	TGCGCCAGCAGACCCGGCCTAGCGGCCCGATCCCGGGGCACAGATACGCAGTATTTT
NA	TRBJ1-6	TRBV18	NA	CASSSGQLGDSPLHF	TGTGCCAGCTCATCGGGACAACTAGGAGATTCACCCCTCCACTTT
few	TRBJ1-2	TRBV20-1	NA	CSAGTPGGYTF	TGCAGTGCGGGGACCCCAGGAGGCTACACCTTC
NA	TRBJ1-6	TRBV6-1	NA	CASSLGPADSPLHF	TGTGCCAGCAGCCTCGGACCCGCGGATTCACCCCTCCACTTT
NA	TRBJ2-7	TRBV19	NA	CASSMEGRYEQYF	TGTGCCAGTAGTATGGAGGGGCGGTACGAGCAGTACTTC
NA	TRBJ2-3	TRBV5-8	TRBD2	CASSLTLSSGSTDTQYF	TGTGCCAGCAGCTTGACCCTTTCTAGCGGGAGCACAGATACGCAGTATTTT
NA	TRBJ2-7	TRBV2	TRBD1	CASNSGTGYEQYF	TGTGCCAGCAACTCCGGGACAGGATACGAGCAGTACTTC
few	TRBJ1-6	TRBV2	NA	CASTLDSYNSPLHF	TGTGCCAGCACCCTAGACTCCTATAATTCACCCCTCCACTTT
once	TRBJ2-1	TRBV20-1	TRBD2	CSARDEGGLAGPNEQFF	TGCAGTGCTAGAGATGAGGGGGGACTAGCGGGACCCAATGAGCAGTTCTTC
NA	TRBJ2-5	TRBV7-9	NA	CASSLTNRWQGTSVGETQYF	TGTGCCAGCAGCTTAACGAATAGATGGCAGGGGACCTCAGTAGGAGAGACCCAGTACTTC
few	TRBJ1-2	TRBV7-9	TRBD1	CASSLLYRGHSGYTF	TGTGCCAGCAGCTTATTGTACAGGGGGCATAGTGGCTACACCTTC
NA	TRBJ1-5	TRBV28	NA	CASRSAATVHQPQHF	TGTGCCAGCAGATCCGCCGCGACAGTACATCAGCCCCAGCATTTT
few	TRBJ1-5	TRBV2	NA	CASRPRLLLGNQPQHF	TGTGCCAGCAGACCCCGCCTCCTGCTGGGTAATCAGCCCCAGCATTTT
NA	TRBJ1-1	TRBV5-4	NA	CASSPSGGRNTEAFF	TGTGCCAGCAGCCCCTCGGGGGGGAGGAACACTGAAGCTTTCTTT
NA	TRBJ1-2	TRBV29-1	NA	CSVEGPGGVYGYTF	TGCAGCGTTGAAGGACCAGGAGGGGTTTATGGCTACACCTTC
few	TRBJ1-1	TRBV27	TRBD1	CASRLTGGLGNTEAFF	TGTGCCAGCAGACTTACAGGGGGCTTGGGGAACACTGAAGCTTTCTTT
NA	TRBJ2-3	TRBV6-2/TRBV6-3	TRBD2	CASILAGSTDTQYF	TGTGCCAGCATCCTAGCGGGAAGCACAGATACGCAGTATTTT
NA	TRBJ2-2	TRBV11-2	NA	CASSLGGANIGELFF	TGTGCCAGCAGCTTAGGGGGGGCAAACATCGGGGAGCTGTTTTTT
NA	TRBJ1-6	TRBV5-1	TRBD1	CASSLGQGSYNSPLHF	TGCGCCAGCAGCTTGGGACAGGGGTCCTATAATTCACCCCTCCACTTT
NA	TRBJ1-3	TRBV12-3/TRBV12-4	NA	CASSLDQSSGNTIYF	TGTGCCAGCAGTCTAGACCAAAGCTCTGGAAACACCATATATTTT
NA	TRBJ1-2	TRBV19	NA	CASSIDRASYGYTF	TGTGCCAGTAGTATAGACAGGGCCTCCTATGGCTACACCTTC
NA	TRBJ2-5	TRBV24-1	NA	CATSDLRGAAETQYF	TGTGCCACCAGTGATTTGAGAGGGGCGGCAGAGACCCAGTACTTC
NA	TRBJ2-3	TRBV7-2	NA	CASSRTGPDTQYF	TGTGCCAGCAGCCGTACAGGGCCAGATACGCAGTATTTT
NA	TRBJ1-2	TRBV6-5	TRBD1	CASSYSGTGGVYGYTF	TGTGCCAGCAGTTATTCCGGGACAGGGGGCGTCTATGGCTACACCTTC
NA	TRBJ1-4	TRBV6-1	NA	CASGTSNEKLFF	TGTGCCAGCGGTACATCTAATGAAAAACTGTTTTTT
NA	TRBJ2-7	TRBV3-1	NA	CASSRGTSRWNYEQYF	TGTGCCAGCAGCCGCGGGACGTCTAGGTGGAACTACGAGCAGTACTTC
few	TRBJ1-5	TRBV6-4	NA	CASPCPWTVSNQPQHF	TGTGCCAGCCCCTGTCCTTGGACAGTTAGCAATCAGCCCCAGCATTTT
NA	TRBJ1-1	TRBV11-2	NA	CASSFPRIEGSDVNTEAFF	TGTGCCAGCAGCTTTCCGCGGATAGAGGGGAGTGACGTGAACACTGAAGCTTTCTTT
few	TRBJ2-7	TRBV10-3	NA	CAISPSVGREGYEQYF	TGTGCCATCAGCCCGTCCGTAGGCAGGGAAGGTTACGAGCAGTACTTC
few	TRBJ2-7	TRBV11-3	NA	CASSPTPRTIAYEQYF	TGTGCCAGCAGCCCCACCCCCAGGACTATTGCCTACGAGCAGTACTTC
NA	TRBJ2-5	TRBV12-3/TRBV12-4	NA	CASSLELLQETQYF	TGTGCCAGCAGTTTAGAACTTCTCCAAGAGACCCAGTACTTC
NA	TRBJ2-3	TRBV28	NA	CASSFLGAGGADTQYF	TGTGCCAGCAGTTTCCTCGGGGCAGGGGGGGCAGATACGCAGTATTTT
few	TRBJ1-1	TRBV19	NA	CASSIGGDEAFF	TGTGCCAGTAGTATCGGAGGGGATGAAGCTTTCTTT
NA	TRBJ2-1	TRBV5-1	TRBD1	CASSLAGTGALDEQFF	TGCGCCAGCAGCTTAGCCGGGACAGGGGCCTTGGATGAGCAGTTCTTC
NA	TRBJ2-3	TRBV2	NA	CASSEGITDTQYF	TGTGCCAGCAGTGAAGGGATCACAGATACGCAGTATTTT
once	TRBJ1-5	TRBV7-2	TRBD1	CASSPRGSGGQPQHF	TGTGCCAGCAGCCCTCGGGGGTCAGGGGGTCAGCCCCAGCATTTT
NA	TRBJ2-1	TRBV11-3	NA	CASSLGGLVLYNEQFF	TGTGCCAGCAGCTTAGGGGGGCTAGTCCTCTACAATGAGCAGTTCTTC
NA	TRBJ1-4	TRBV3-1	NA	CASSQVQGAREKLFF	TGTGCCAGCAGCCAAGTCCAAGGGGCCAGGGAAAAACTGTTTTTT
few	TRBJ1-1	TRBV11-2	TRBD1	CASSPQGQGYTEAFF	TGTGCCAGCAGCCCCCAGGGACAGGGGTACACTGAAGCTTTCTTT
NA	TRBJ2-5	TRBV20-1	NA	CSARDGNRQETQYF	TGCAGTGCTAGAGATGGAAACAGACAAGAGACCCAGTACTTC
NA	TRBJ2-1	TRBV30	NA	CAWAGTGYNEQFF	TGTGCCTGGGCAGGGACGGGATACAATGAGCAGTTCTTC
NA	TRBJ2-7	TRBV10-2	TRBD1	CASSDPARGYAYEQYF	TGCGCCAGCAGTGATCCGGCCAGGGGGTATGCCTACGAGCAGTACTTC
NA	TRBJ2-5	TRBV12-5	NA	CASGRAVQETQYF	TGTGCTAGTGGAAGGGCAGTTCAAGAGACCCAGTACTTC
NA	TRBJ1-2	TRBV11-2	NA	CASSLGQRPTYGYTF	TGTGCCAGCAGCTTAGGCCAGAGACCTACCTATGGCTACACCTTC
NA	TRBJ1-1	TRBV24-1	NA	CATSTGGGNTEAFF	TGTGCCACCAGTACAGGAGGTGGGAACACTGAAGCTTTCTTT
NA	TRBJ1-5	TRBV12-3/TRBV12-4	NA	CASTMGVGGQPQHF	TGTGCCAGCACAATGGGGGTCGGAGGACAGCCCCAGCATTTT
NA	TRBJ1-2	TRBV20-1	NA	CSARPPRYGYTF	TGCAGTGCTAGACCCCCGCGCTATGGCTACACCTTC
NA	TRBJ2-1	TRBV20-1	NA	CSAPGRGSSSYNEQFF	TGCAGTGCTCCGGGGCGTGGATCGAGCTCCTACAATGAGCAGTTCTTC
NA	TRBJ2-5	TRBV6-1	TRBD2	CASSESVSGYQETQYF	TGTGCCAGCAGTGAAAGCGTTAGCGGGTACCAAGAGACCCAGTACTTC
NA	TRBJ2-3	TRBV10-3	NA	CAISESGSERDTDTQYF	TGTGCCATCAGTGAGTCGGGGTCGGAACGAGACACAGATACGCAGTATTTT
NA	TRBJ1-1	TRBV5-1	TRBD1	CASSLGAGGLNTEAFF	TGCGCCAGCAGCTTGGGGGCAGGGGGGTTGAACACTGAAGCTTTCTTT